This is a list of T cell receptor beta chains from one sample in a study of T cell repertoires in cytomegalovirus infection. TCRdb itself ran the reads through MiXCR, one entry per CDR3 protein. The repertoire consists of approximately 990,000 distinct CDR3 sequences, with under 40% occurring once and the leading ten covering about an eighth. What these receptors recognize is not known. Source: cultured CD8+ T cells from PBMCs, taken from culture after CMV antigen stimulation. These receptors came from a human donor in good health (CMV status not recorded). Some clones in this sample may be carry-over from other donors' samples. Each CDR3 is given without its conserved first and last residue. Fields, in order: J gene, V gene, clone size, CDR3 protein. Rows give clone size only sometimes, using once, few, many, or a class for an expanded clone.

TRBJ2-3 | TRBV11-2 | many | ASSLGQGRTDTQY
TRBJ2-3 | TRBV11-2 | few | ASSPPEGTDTQY
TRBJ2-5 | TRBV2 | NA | ASTSKILAGEETQY
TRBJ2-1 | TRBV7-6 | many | ASSLAGGHHEQF
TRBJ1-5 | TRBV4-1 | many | ASSQRGQPQH
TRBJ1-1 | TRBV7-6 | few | ASSPNKRGTEAF
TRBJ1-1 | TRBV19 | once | ASSIDPPFGGREDTEAF
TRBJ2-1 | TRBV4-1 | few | ASSQAGTPGDEQF
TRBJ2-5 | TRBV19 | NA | ASSIPRGRFQETQY
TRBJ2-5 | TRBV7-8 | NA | ASSSWAEGGGETQY
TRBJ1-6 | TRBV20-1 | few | SARDSSPLH
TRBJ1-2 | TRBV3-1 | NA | ASSHRTNYGYT
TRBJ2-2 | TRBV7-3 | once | ASSLMSPLYVASGLNTGELF
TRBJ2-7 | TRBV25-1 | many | ASSAETGFYEQY
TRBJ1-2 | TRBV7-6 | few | ASSDPRGGDGYT
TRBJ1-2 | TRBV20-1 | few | SARMPVALFNYGYT
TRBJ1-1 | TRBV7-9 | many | ASSLVSGLNTEAF
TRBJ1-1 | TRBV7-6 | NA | VSSLAAGSLNTEAF
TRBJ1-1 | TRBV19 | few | ASSRGGTLEAF
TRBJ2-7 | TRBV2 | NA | ASSESAASYEQY
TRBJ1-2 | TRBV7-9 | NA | ASSLGLDDGYT
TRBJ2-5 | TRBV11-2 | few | ASSDWTSGGGETQY
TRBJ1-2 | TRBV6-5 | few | ASSSPWHSYGYT
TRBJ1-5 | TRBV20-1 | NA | SARDQIPALINQPQH
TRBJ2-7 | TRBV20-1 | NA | SARVAVREAYEQY
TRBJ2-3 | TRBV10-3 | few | AITPQGVTDTQY
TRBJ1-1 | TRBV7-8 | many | ASRDSMNTEAF
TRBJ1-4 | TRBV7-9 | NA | ASSLSGPGEKLF
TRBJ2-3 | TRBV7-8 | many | ASSSRIGLLSTDTQY
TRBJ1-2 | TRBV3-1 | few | ASSPLSDPSDRIYGYT
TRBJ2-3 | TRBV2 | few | ASSEAGQGTDTQY
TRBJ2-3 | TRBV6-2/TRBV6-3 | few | ASSYYPGVAGTQDTQY
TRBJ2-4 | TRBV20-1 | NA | SARDSGLAKNIQY
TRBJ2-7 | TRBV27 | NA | ASSPTSGVYEQY
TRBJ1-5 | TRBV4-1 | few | ASTAANGQSNQPQH
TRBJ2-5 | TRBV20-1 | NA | SGIGTSLEETQY
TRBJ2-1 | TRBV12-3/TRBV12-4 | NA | ASTILRGGSYNEQF
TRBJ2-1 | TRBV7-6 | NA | ASSLVTGTGEQF
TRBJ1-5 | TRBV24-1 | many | ATSGGYSNQPQH
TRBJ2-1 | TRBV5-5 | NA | ASSLASLGINEQF
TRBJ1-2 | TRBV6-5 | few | ASSYHSNYGYT
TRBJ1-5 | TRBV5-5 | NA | ASSFSDRGFAQPQH
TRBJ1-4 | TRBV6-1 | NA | ASAVGTNEKLF
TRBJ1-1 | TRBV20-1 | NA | SAIVWNTEAF
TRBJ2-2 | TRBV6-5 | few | ASSYFGQDFTGELF
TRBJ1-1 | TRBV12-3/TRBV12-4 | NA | ASTALGEGTEAF
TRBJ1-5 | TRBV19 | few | ASSITGNGYQPQH
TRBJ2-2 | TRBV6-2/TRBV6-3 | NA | ASSSAGHYTGELF
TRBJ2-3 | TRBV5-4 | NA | ASSLEASGYTDTQY
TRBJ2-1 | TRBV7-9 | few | ASNLLAGGDNEQF
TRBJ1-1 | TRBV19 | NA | ASTKVLDTEAF
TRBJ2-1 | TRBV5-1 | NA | ASSWGQFDYNEQF
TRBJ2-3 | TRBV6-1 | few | ASRGRGRGDTQY
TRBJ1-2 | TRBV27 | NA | ASSWEPNYGYT
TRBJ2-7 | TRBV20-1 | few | SAKGGARIYEQY
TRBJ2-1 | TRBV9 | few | ASSPRGNSGYNEQF
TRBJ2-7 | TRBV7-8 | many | ASSFGTGYYEQY